These T cell receptor beta chains were read from a single sample in a study of siplizumab effects on memory and regulatory T cells. TCRdb's table, derived via immunoSEQ multiplex PCR, lists solely in-frame clones and lacks some. Among some 110,000 clones listed, under 95% were seen once. Sequenced sample: CD4+ T cells sorted from blood. These receptors were taken from a human donor in good health. The CDR3 runs from the conserved cysteine through the conserved F or W. Each record gives: V gene, J gene, clone size, CDR3 length, D gene, CDR3 DNA, CDR3 protein. A D gene is named only where the DNA matches it firmly. Part of the rows lack a size; the others show once, few, many or a class for expanded clones.

TRBV19	TRBJ1-2	.	13	.	TGTGCCAGTAGTATAAGCCCGCAGTATGGCTACACCTTC	CASSISPQYGYTF
TRBV5-1	TRBJ2-5	.	16	TRBD1	TGCGCCAGCAGCTCCGGGACAGGCCTCGGGTTGGAGACCCAGTACTTC	CASSSGTGLGLETQYF
TRBV2	TRBJ2-7	.	14	TRBD2	TGTGCCAGCAGTGAACAGGGAGGGATTCACGAGCAGTACTTC	CASSEQGGIHEQYF
TRBV14	TRBJ2-3	.	16	TRBD2	TGTGCCAGCAGCCCGTTAGCGGGAGGGGTCCCAGATACGCAGTATTTT	CASSPLAGGVPDTQYF
TRBV30	TRBJ2-3	.	14	TRBD2	TGTGCCTGGACTCTAGCGGGAGTAACAGATACGCAGTATTTT	CAWTLAGVTDTQYF
TRBV5-8	TRBJ2-1	.	16	TRBD2	TGTGCCAGCAGCTCTTTTCACGGGAGGAACTACAATGAGCAGTTCTTC	CASSSFHGRNYNEQFF
TRBV27	TRBJ2-2	.	12	.	TGTGCCAGCAGCCCGTACACCGGGGAGCTGTTTTTT	CASSPYTGELFF
TRBV30	TRBJ1-2	.	13	.	TGTGCCTGGAGTGTACTAGGGGCGCATGGCTACACCTTC	CAWSVLGAHGYTF
TRBV4-3	TRBJ1-3	.	17	.	TGCGCCAGCAGCCAAGAGCGACAGGCCCACTCTGGAAACACCATATATTTT	CASSQERQAHSGNTIYF
TRBV5-6	TRBJ1-1	.	12	.	TGTGCCAGCAGCTTCGGGCAGGGTGGAGCTTTCTTT	CASSFGQGGAFF
TRBV5-1	TRBJ2-5	once	14	TRBD2	TGCGCCAGCAGCTTGGAGCGGGGACAAGAGACCCAGTACTTC	CASSLERGQETQYF
TRBV7-9	TRBJ1-1	.	15	.	TGTGCCAGCAGCCCACGCCAGGGGTCGAACACTGAAGCTTTCTTT	CASSPRQGSNTEAFF
TRBV9	TRBJ2-7	.	13	TRBD2	TGTGCCAGCAATCAAGGCGGGGGTGCCGAGCAGTACTTC	CASNQGGGAEQYF
TRBV6-1	TRBJ2-7	.	15	TRBD2	TGTGCCAGCAGTGAATCAGAGCGGGAGTTCTACGAGCAGTACTTC	CASSESEREFYEQYF
TRBV5-1	TRBJ2-5	once	13	.	TGCGCCAGCAAGATGCTGGGGCAAGAGACCCAGTACTTC	CASKMLGQETQYF
TRBV9	TRBJ2-1	.	15	.	TGTGCCAGCAGCGTAGAGGGCTTAGTAGGCAATGAGCAGTTCTTC	CASSVEGLVGNEQFF
TRBV2	TRBJ1-1	.	11	.	TGTGCCAGCAGGGAGACTGTTAAAGCTTTCTTT	CASRETVKAFF
TRBV28	TRBJ1-2	.	16	TRBD1	TGTGCCAGCAGTTTGCCGGGACAGGGGGCGGACTATGGCTACACCTTC	CASSLPGQGADYGYTF
TRBV5-1	TRBJ1-3	.	15	.	TGCGCCAGCAGCATCGACGGTCTCTCTGGAAACACCATATATTTT	CASSIDGLSGNTIYF
TRBV20-1	TRBJ2-1	.	11	.	TGCAGTGCATACGTTATTGTTGAGCAGTTCTTC	CSAYVIVEQFF
TRBV6-1	TRBJ1-5	few	14	TRBD1	TGTGCCAGCAGCGAGGGGGCAGGCAATCAGCCCCAGCATTTT	CASSEGAGNQPQHF
TRBV29-1	TRBJ2-2	once	14	.	TGCAGCGTTGAAGACGGTTGGGGCACCGGGGAGCTGTTTTTT	CSVEDGWGTGELFF
TRBV21-1	TRBJ1-1	.	15	.	TGTGCCAGCAGCCTTCCTAGAGTCATGAACACTGAAGCTTTCTTT	CASSLPRVMNTEAFF
TRBV20-1	TRBJ1-1	.	11	TRBD1	TGCAGTGCTAGAGCGGACAGGGGGGCTTTCTTT	CSARADRGAFF
TRBV2	TRBJ2-7	once	16	TRBD1	TGTGCCAGCAGTGAAGCTGGACAGGGGACGCGGTACGAGCAGTACTTC	CASSEAGQGTRYEQYF
TRBV6-6	TRBJ2-5	.	13	TRBD2	TGTGCCAGCAGTTACTCGGGAGGGAAAACCCAGTACTTC	CASSYSGGKTQYF
TRBV5-1	TRBJ1-6	.	15	.	TGCGCCAGCAGCGAACAGAGCTCCTATAATTCACCCCTCCACTTT	CASSEQSSYNSPLHF
TRBV28	TRBJ1-4	.	15	TRBD1	TGTGCCAGCAGTTCCCAACGGGACAGAAAAGAAAAACTGTTTTTT	CASSSQRDRKEKLFF
TRBV19	TRBJ2-1	.	16	TRBD2	TGTGCCAGTAGTATAGTGACTAGCGGGGGGGCCGCGGAGCAGTTCTTC	CASSIVTSGGAAEQFF
TRBV5-6	TRBJ1-1	.	17	.	TGTGCCAGCAGCCGCTCCTCAACCGGGACGGCGAACACTGAAGCTTTCTTT	CASSRSSTGTANTEAFF
TRBV2	TRBJ2-7	.	15	TRBD2	TGTGCCAGCAGTGATGAAGGTAGCGGGCCTTACGAGCAGTACTTC	CASSDEGSGPYEQYF
TRBV5-4	TRBJ2-7	.	15	.	TGTGCCAGCAGCTCAGAACGGGGTAACAGCCACGAGCAGTACTTC	CASSSERGNSHEQYF
TRBV4-1	TRBJ2-1	.	19	TRBD2	TGCGCCAGCAGACTACGGGGACTAGCGGGAACCACACCTCACAATGAGCAGTTCTTC	CASRLRGLAGTTPHNEQFF
TRBV5-1	TRBJ2-2	.	16	TRBD2	TGCGCCAGCAGCCCGGCGGGACTAGTAGGTCCCGGGGAGCTGTTTTTT	CASSPAGLVGPGELFF
TRBV5-6	TRBJ1-4	.	13	.	TGTGCCAGCAGCTTGGGGGAGAATGAAAAACTGTTTTTT	CASSLGENEKLFF
TRBV9	TRBJ1-3	.	16	.	TGTGCCAGCAGCACCCTCTTACGGGGGGATGGAAACACCATATATTTT	CASSTLLRGDGNTIYF
TRBV5-5	TRBJ2-7	.	15	TRBD2	TGTGCCAGCAGCTTGCCCTCTAGCGGGGGGAACGAGCAGTACTTC	CASSLPSSGGNEQYF
TRBV18	TRBJ2-5	.	17	.	TGTGCCAGCTCACCCTACTCAACCGGGGGAGGCCAAGAGACCCAGTACTTC	CASSPYSTGGGQETQYF
TRBV5-1	TRBJ1-2	.	13	.	TGCGCCAGCAGCTTGGTCGGAGGCTATGGCTACACCTTC	CASSLVGGYGYTF
TRBV5-1	TRBJ1-2	.	13	.	TGCGCCAGCAGCCCGGAGACAGCTGGTGGCTACACCTTC	CASSPETAGGYTF
TRBV6-5	TRBJ1-3	.	14	.	TGTGCCAGCAGTTCACAAGGCTCTGGAAACACCATATATTTT	CASSSQGSGNTIYF
TRBV30	TRBJ1-3	few	15	TRBD1	TGTGCCTGGAGGAAACAGGGGGGAACTGGAAACACCATATATTTT	CAWRKQGGTGNTIYF
TRBV19	TRBJ1-4	.	14	TRBD1	TGTGCCAGTAGGCCGAGGAGGGGGCAGGAAAAACTGTTTTTT	CASRPRRGQEKLFF
TRBV19	TRBJ1-2	.	11	.	TGTGCCAGCAGGGGCCTCTATGGCTACACCTTC	CASRGLYGYTF
TRBV9	TRBJ1-6	.	15	.	TGTGCCAGCAGCGTAGAAAAGAGGCCTAATTCACCCCTCCACTTT	CASSVEKRPNSPLHF
TRBV10-3	TRBJ2-7	.	14	.	TGTGCCATCAGTGGAAGGACGGATTTCTACGAGCAGTACTTC	CAISGRTDFYEQYF
TRBV4-1	TRBJ2-1	.	12	.	TGCGCCAGCAGTTCGCGGACCCTCGAGCAGTTCTTC	CASSSRTLEQFF
TRBV21-1	TRBJ1-3	.	14	.	TGTGCCAGCAGCAAAGCGACGGTCTGGAACACCATATATTTT	CASSKATVWNTIYF
TRBV6-6	TRBJ2-3	.	14	.	TGTGCCAGCAGTGGGACAACTAGCACAGATACGCAGTATTTT	CASSGTTSTDTQYF
TRBV30	TRBJ2-5	.	16	TRBD1	TGTGCCTGGAGTGTACTCAAGGCAGGGGGCAGAGAGACCCAGTACTTC	CAWSVLKAGGRETQYF
TRBV14	TRBJ2-5	.	13	.	TGTGCCAGCAGCCAAGGGATAAGGGAGACCCAGTACTTC	CASSQGIRETQYF